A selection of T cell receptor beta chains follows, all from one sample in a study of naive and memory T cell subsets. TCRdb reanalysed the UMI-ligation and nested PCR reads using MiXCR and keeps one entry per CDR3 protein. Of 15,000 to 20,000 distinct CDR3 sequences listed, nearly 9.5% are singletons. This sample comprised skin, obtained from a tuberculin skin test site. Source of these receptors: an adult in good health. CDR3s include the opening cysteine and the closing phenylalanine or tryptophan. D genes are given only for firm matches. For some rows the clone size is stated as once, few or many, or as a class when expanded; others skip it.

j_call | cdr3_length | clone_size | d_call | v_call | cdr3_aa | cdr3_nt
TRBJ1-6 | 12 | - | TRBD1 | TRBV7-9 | CATGQGNSPLHF | TGTGCCACCGGACAGGGAAATTCACCCCTCCACTTT
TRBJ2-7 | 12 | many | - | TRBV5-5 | CASSWYKGEQYF | TGTGCCAGCAGCTGGTACAAGGGCGAGCAGTACTTC
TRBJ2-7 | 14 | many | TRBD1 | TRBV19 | CASSPGTGGYEQYF | TGTGCCAGTAGCCCCGGGACAGGAGGATACGAGCAGTACTTC
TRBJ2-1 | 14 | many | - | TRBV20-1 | CSARDGVSYNEQFF | TGCAGTGCTAGAGATGGCGTTTCCTACAATGAGCAGTTCTTC
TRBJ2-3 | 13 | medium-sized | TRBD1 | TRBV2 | CARGTVSTDTQYF | TGTGCCAGAGGGACAGTCAGCACAGATACGCAGTATTTT
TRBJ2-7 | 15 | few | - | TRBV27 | CASRRLRGNSYEQYF | TGTGCCAGCAGAAGGCTCCGAGGGAACTCCTACGAGCAGTACTTC
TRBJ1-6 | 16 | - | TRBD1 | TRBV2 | CASSVNRGWDNSPLHF | TGTGCCAGCAGTGTAAACAGGGGATGGGATAATTCACCCCTCCACTTT
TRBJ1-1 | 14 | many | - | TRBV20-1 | CSARDSVVNTEAFF | TGCAGTGCTAGAGATTCAGTGGTGAACACTGAAGCTTTCTTT
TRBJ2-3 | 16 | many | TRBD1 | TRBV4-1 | CASSPRQGQTVDTQYF | TGCGCCAGCAGCCCGAGGCAGGGACAGACCGTAGATACGCAGTATTTT
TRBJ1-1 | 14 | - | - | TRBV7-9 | CASSLGQPNTEAFF | TGTGCCAGCAGCTTAGGACAGCCTAACACTGAAGCTTTCTTT
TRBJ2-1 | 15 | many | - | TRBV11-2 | CASSLDGGTVDEQFF | TGTGCCAGCAGCTTAGATGGCGGGACCGTAGATGAGCAGTTCTTC
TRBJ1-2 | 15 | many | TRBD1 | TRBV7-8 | CASSAREGAGYGYTF | TGTGCCAGCAGCGCCCGGGAGGGGGCAGGGTATGGCTACACCTTC
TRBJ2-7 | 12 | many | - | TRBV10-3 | CAIRQSSYEQYF | TGTGCCATAAGACAGAGCTCCTACGAGCAGTACTTC
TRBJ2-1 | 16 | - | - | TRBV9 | CASSVEGASGPHEQFF | TGTGCCAGCAGCGTAGAGGGGGCTAGCGGGCCGCATGAGCAGTTCTTC
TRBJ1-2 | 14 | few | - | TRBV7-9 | CASKKTGTENGYTF | TGTGCCAGCAAGAAAACCGGGACTGAAAATGGCTACACCTTC
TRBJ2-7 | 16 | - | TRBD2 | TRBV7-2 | CASSLAPGGRGREQYF | TGTGCCAGCAGCTTAGCGCCCGGCGGGAGAGGTCGCGAGCAGTACTTC
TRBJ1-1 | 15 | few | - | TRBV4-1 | CASSHLGRTNTEAFF | TGCGCCAGCAGCCACCTCGGACGGACGAACACTGAAGCTTTCTTT
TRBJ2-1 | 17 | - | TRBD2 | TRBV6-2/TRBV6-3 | CASSRRTSGSSYNEQFF | TGTGCCAGCAGTCGTCGGACTAGCGGAAGCTCCTACAATGAGCAGTTCTTC
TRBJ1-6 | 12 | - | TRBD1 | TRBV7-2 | CASSSYRDRLHF | TGTGCCAGCAGCTCCTACCGGGACAGACTCCACTTT
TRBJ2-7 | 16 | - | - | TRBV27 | CASSLEGPPESYEQYF | TGTGCCAGCAGTTTAGAGGGGCCGCCTGAGTCTTACGAGCAGTACTTC
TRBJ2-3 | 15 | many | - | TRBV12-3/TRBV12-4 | CASSSGSTPGDTQYF | TGTGCCAGCAGTTCCGGTTCCACCCCTGGGGATACGCAGTATTTT
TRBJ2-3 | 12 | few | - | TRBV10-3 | CAISGSTDTQYF | TGTGCCATCTCCGGGAGCACAGATACGCAGTATTTT
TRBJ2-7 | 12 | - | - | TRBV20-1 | CSAPDRGNEQYF | TGCAGTGCACCTGATAGGGGCAACGAGCAGTACTTC
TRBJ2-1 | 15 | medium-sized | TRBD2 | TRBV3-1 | CASSQDGAGRDEQFF | TGTGCCAGCAGCCAAGACGGAGCGGGGAGGGATGAGCAGTTCTTC
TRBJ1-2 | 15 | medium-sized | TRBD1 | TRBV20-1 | CSARAPGQGIYGYTF | TGCAGTGCTAGAGCCCCGGGACAGGGGATCTATGGCTACACCTTC
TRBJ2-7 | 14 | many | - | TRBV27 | CASGETGGTLQQYF | TGTGCCAGCGGGGAGACAGGCGGAACCCTACAGCAGTACTTC
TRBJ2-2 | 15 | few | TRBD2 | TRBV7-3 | CASSSSGVNTGELFF | TGTGCCAGCAGCTCTAGCGGGGTGAACACCGGGGAGCTGTTTTTT
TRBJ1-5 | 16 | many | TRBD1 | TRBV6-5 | CASSPGGGNHNQPQHF | TGTGCCAGCAGCCCAGGGGGAGGGAATCACAATCAGCCCCAGCATTTT
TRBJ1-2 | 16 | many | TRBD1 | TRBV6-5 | CASSYSRAGQGYGYTF | TGTGCCAGCAGTTACTCGAGGGCGGGACAGGGGTATGGCTACACCTTC
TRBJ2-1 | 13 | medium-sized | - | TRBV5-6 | CASSSGTHNEQFF | TGTGCCAGCAGCTCAGGGACTCACAATGAGCAGTTCTTC
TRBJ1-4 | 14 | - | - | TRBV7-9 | CASSSRTWNEKLFF | TGTGCCAGCAGCTCCAGGACATGGAATGAAAAACTGTTTTTT
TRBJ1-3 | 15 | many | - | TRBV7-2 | CASSLNERSGNTIYF | TGTGCCAGCAGCCTCAACGAGAGGTCTGGAAACACCATATATTTT
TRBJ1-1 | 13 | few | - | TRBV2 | CASSEIANTEAFF | TGTGCCAGCAGTGAAATAGCTAACACTGAAGCTTTCTTT
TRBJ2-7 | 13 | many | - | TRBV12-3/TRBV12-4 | CASSQFVGVEQYF | TGTGCCAGCAGTCAGTTCGTGGGGGTCGAGCAGTACTTC
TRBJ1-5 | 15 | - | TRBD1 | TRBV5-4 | CASSLGTGSNQPQHF | TGTGCCAGCAGCTTGGGGACAGGGAGCAATCAGCCCCAGCATTTT